These 4 T cell receptor beta chains were sequenced from one sample in a study of response to subunit inactivated influenza vaccine. In TCRdb, the RT-PCR reads were re-called with MiXCR into one record per CDR3 protein. This sample yields roughly 550,000 distinct CDR3 sequences, of which under 25% are seen a single time; approximately 3% belongs to the top ten. These sequences were also reported in another study, on T cells expressing NK-cell markers. That study adds: UMIs were included in TCR beta cDNA generated by 5'RACE template switching.

The material sequenced was CD4+ T cells sorted from PBMCs, taken 11 to 12 days after vaccination. The receptors here all came from a man aged 50 or older who received an inactivated influenza vaccine.

This clonotype has a handful of counts. CDR3 region: CASSEGGAVSGNTIYF. The CDR3 nucleotides are TGTGCCAGCAGTGAGGGTGGGGCAGTGTCTGGAAACACCATATATTTT. The chain links TRBV2 to TRBJ1-3; weak D call: TRBD1 (5 bases). The CDR3 has 16 residues. Germline loops: CDR1 SNHLY, CDR2 FYNNEI. V was pared by 3 bases and J by 1 base, with 13 bases between.

The sample holds a few counts of this clonotype. V is TRBV4-2 and J is TRBJ2-3; D possibly uses TRBD1 or TRBD2 (6 bases each). Trimming shortened V by 0 bases and J by 1 base, and 14 bases separated the two germline ends. Germline CDR1 and CDR2: LGHNA and YNFKEQ. The CDR3 has 17 amino acids. DNA for the CDR3: TGTGCCAGCAGCCAAGATAACAGGGCTAGCGGCACAGATACGCAGTATTTT. It specifies CASSQDNRASGTDTQYF.

Only a few counts were recorded for this clonotype. The V call is TRBV7-2, the J call TRBJ1-1; D gene ambiguous. Germline V gene lookup returns CDR1 SGHTA and CDR2 FQGNSA. This CDR3 has 15 amino acids. The V end was cut by 1 base, the J end by 1 base, with 10 bases between. CDR3 nucleotide sequence: TGTGCCAGCAGCTTAGTAGGCGGCCAGAACACTGAAGCTTTCTTT. It specifies CASSLVGGQNTEAFF.

This clonotype has more than one count but fewer than ten. V usage is TRBV5-1 and J usage is TRBJ2-7; 8 bases fit TRBD1. CDR3 length equals 14 residues. Germline V gene sequence: CDR1 SGHRS, CDR2 YFSETQ. J lost 3 bases, V lost 4 bases, and 6 bases had no gene match. Here the CDR3 reads CASSRQGADYEQYF. For the CDR3, the DNA is TGCGCCAGCAGCCGTCAGGGGGCGGACTACGAGCAGTACTTC.